The following is a T cell receptor (beta chain) sequence with its context. These data are taken from a study of T cells in Graves' hyperthyroidism and ophthalmopathy. The V gene's germline CDR1 is SGHNT and CDR2 YYREEE (reference sequence). This CDR3 is built from 15 residues. V shed 0 bases and J shed 6 bases, with 15 bases lying between them. Authors of the study amplified TCR beta CDR3 regions from RNA transcripts. First-round RT-PCR with HTBI primers amplified the TCR CDR3 region. TCRdb processed the multiplex PCR reads anew with MiXCR; each CDR3 protein has one entry. Of fewer than 450,000 distinct CDR3 sequences listed, approximately 17% are singletons.

This receptor was obtained from a woman aged 25-40 years with Graves' hyperthyroidism that later progressed to Graves' ophthalmopathy. The V and J genes are TRBV5-4 and TRBJ1-2; D possibly corresponds to TRBD1 (5 bases). Sequenced input: blood. CDR3 DNA sequence: TGTGCCAGCAGCTTGGCCGAGGAGGGAGGGGATGGCTACACCTTC. Protein sequence: CASSLAEEGGDGYTF.